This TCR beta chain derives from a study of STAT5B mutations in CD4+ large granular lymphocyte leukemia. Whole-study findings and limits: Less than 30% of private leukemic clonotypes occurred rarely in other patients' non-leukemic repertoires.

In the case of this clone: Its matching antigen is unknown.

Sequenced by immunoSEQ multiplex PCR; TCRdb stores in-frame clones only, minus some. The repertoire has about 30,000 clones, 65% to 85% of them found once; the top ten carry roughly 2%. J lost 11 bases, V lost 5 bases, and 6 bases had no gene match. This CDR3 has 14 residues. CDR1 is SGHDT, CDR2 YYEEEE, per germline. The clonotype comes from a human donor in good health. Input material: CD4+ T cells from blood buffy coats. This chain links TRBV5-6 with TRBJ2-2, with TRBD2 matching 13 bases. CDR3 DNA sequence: TGTGCCAGCAGTCCCGGACTAGCGGGAGAAGAGCTGTTTTTT. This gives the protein CASSPGLAGEELFF.